This TCR beta chain was sequenced for a study of cytotoxic CD8 clonotypes in ibrutinib-treated CLL. General study results and limits: Clonotypes that were public were uncommon, and they contracted or stayed stable on treatment.

Comment on this clone: Antigen unknown. Different DNA sequences within this sample yield the same CDR3.

Only in-frame clones appear in the TCRdb table, and some are missing; sequencing was by immunoSEQ multiplex PCR. The repertoire consists of around 330,000 clones, with about 64% occurring once and the leading ten covering roughly 6%. The CDR3 sequence is 12 residues long. The germline gives CDR1 SQVTM, CDR2 ANQGSEA. V was trimmed by 4 bases and J by 4 bases, leaving 8 bases between them. The V and J genes are TRBV29-1 and TRBJ1-3; D might be TRBD1 (6 bases). Specimen: PBMCs, collected after 36 months of ibrutinib treatment. The TCR originated in a human donor with chronic lymphocytic leukemia. The CDR3 DNA sequence: TGCAGCGTTGGCCAGGGGGGAAACACCATATATTTT. Protein: CSVGQGGNTIYF.